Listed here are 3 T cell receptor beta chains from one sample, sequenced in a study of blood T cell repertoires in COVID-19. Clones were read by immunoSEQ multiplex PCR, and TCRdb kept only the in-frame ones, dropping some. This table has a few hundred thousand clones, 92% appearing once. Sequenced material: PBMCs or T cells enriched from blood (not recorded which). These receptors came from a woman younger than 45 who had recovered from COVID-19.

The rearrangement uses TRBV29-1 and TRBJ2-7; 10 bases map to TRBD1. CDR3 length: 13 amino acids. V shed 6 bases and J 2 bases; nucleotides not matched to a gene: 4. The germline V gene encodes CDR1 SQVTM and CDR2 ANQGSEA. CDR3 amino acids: CSVRTGGTYEQYF. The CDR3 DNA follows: TGCAGCGTGAGGACAGGGGGAACCTACGAGCAGTACTTC.

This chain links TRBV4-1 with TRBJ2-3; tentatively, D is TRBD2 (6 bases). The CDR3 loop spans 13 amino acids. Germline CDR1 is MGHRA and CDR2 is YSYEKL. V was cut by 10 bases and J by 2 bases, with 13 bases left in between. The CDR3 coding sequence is TGCGCCACCCGGGACTCGAACACAGATACGCAGTATTTT. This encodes CATRDSNTDTQYF.

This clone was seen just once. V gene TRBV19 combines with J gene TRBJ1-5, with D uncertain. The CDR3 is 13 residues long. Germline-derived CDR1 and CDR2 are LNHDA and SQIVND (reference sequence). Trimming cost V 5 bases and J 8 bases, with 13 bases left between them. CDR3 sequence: CASSSPVVEPQHF. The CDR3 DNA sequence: TGTGCCAGTAGTTCTCCGGTAGTTGAGCCCCAGCATTTT. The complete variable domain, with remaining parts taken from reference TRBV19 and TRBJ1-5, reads DGGITQSPKYLFRKEGQNVTLSCEQNLNHDAMYWYRQDPGQGLRLIYYSQIVNDFQKGDIAEGYSVSREKKESFPLTVTSAQKNPTAFYLCASSSPVVEPQHFGDGTRLSIL.